The clone carrying this T cell receptor (beta chain) was observed at least ten times. The antigen remains undetermined. In TCRdb, the RT-PCR reads were re-called with MiXCR into one record per CDR3 protein. Seen here are 400,000 to 650,000 distinct CDR3 sequences, more than 7% observed once, and the top ten hold approximately 14%. Trimming stripped 6 bases from V and 4 bases from J, with 7 bases between. The CDR3 length is 13 residues. The record originates from a study of response to subunit inactivated influenza vaccine. General observations from the study: A suggestion made by the authors is that each seasonal influenza vaccination recruits few new T cells.

This TCR was recovered from a man aged 45-69 years who received an inactivated influenza vaccine. The sequencing here drew on PBMCs from blood, taken roughly 24 months after vaccination. The V call is TRBV12-3 or TRBV12-4, the J call TRBJ1-6; no clear D. The CDR3 nucleotides are TGTGCCAGCAGCGACGGTTATAATTCACCCCTCCACTTT. Amino acid sequence: CASSDGYNSPLHF.